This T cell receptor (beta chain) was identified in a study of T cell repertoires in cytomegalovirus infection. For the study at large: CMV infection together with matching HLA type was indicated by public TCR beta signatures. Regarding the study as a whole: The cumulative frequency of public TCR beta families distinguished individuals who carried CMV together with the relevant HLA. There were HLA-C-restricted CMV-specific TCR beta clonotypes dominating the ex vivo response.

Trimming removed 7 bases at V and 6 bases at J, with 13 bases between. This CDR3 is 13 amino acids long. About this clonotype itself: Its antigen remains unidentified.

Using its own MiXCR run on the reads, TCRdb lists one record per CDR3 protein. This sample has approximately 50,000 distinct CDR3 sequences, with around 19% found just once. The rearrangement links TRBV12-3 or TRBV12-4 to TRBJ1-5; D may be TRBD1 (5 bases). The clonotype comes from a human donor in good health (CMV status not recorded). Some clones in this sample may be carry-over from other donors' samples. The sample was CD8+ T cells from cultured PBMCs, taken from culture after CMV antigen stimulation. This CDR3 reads CASTLGGSQPQHF. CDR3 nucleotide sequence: TGTGCCAGCACCTTGGGGGGTAGTCAGCCCCAGCATTTT.